The 27 T cell receptor beta chains below were found in one sample sequenced in a study of read filtering for tumor transcriptome and immune sequencing. This library used approximately 370 ng RNA and molecular barcoded adaptors spanning alpha/delta and beta/gamma chains. TCRdb redid the calling of the reads with MiXCR, one entry per CDR3 protein. The sample shows 25,000 or so distinct CDR3 sequences, under 25% of them seen only once. The specimen sequenced was a population of CD138-negative cells sorted from bone marrow. These receptors were obtained from a donor aged 40 or over with multiple myeloma.

In this sample, this clonotype turned up once. This sequence joins TRBV7-6 and TRBJ2-5, with D possibly TRBD2 on 6 matching bases. V was cut by 10 bases and J by 4 bases, with 10 bases left in between. The CDR3 runs 11 residues. Germline V lookup: CDR1 SGHVS, CDR2 FNYEAQ. The CDR3 protein is CATTAGETQYF. CDR3 in DNA: TGTGCCACCACAGCGGGAGAGACCCAGTACTTC.

This clonotype was observed at least ten times. Because the CDR3 is missing its conserved closing phenylalanine or tryptophan, this is likely a read error. The V call is TRBV29-1, the J call TRBJ2-1; 10 nucleotides align to TRBD2. The CDR3 has 13 amino acids. With V trimmed by 4 bases and J by 10 bases, 7 bases remained unmatched. CDR1 and CDR2 from the germline V gene are SQVTM and ANQGSEA. The CDR3 DNA follows: TGCAGCGTTGCGCCTAGCGGGAGTGGGGAGCAGTTCTCC. It is translated as CSVAPSGSGEQFS.

This clonotype was seen ten or more times. The rearrangement joins TRBV7-8 to TRBJ2-7; TRBD1 matches at 9 bases. The CDR3 extends over 17 amino acids. Germline CDR1 is SGHVS and CDR2 is FQNEAQ. With V trimmed by 1 base and J by 1 base, 8 bases remained unmatched. This CDR3 is CASSLGRVGTGSYEQYF. CDR3 DNA sequence: TGTGCCAGCAGCTTAGGCCGGGTGGGGACAGGGTCCTACGAGCAGTACTTC.

This clonotype was seen repeatedly, ten times or more. V is TRBV24-1 and J is TRBJ1-1, with D maybe TRBD1 (6 bases). This CDR3 is 12 amino acids long. With 8 bases removed from V and 2 bases from J, the gap between germline ends came to 8 bases. In germline, CDR1 is KGHDR, CDR2 SFDVKD. CDR3 loop: CATKGVNTEAFF. The CDR3 bases are TGTGCCACCAAGGGGGTTAACACTGAAGCTTTCTTT.

The table lists this clonotype with many counts. The J gene is TRBJ2-3, the V gene TRBV6-1, with 9 bases matching TRBD2. The trim removed 3 bases at V and 3 bases at J, leaving 4 bases unmatched. The CDR3 sequence is 15 residues long. CDR1 is MNHNS, CDR2 SASEGT, per germline. In nucleotides, the CDR3 is TGTGCCAGCAGTGACGATGGACTAGCGACAGATACGCAGTATTTT. This gives the protein CASSDDGLATDTQYF.

This clonotype was observed at least ten times. The chain uses TRBV20-1 and TRBJ2-1, with 14 bases that match TRBD2. CDR3 length equals 17 residues. After removal of 0 bases from V and 4 bases from J, the junction contained 5 bases not matched to a gene. The V gene's germline CDR1 is DFQATT and CDR2 SNEGSKA (reference sequence). CDR3 amino acids: CSARDPRTSGRYNEQFF. Here the CDR3 DNA reads TGCAGTGCTAGAGATCCCAGGACTAGCGGGAGGTACAATGAGCAGTTCTTC.

This clonotype is labeled medium-sized. The chain employs TRBV7-2 and TRBJ2-1; the D is unclear. V dropped 2 bases and J dropped 7 bases, with 12 bases sitting between them. The CDR3 runs to 14 residues. The germline gives CDR1 SGHTA, CDR2 FQGNSA. CDR3 loop: CASSLIRAGNEQFF. CDR3 DNA: TGTGCCAGCAGCTTAATTCGCGCCGGTAATGAGCAGTTCTTC.

For this clonotype: The junction departs from germline at one end; a sequencing error may be responsible. The chain has TRBV6-6 and TRBJ2-1; D may be TRBD1 or TRBD2 (5 bases each). In germline, CDR1 is MNHNY, CDR2 SVGAGI (reference sequence). This CDR3 contains 15 residues. This CDR3 reads CASNSAAGLTNAQFF. The CDR3 bases are TGTGCCAGCAATTCAGCGGCAGGGCTTACCAATGCGCAGTTCTTC.

This clonotype was detected once. A far larger clone is off by one base, so a read error is likely. The rearrangement links TRBV12-3 or TRBV12-4 to TRBJ2-2; weak D call: TRBD2 (5 bases). V lost 4 bases to trimming and J lost 2 bases, with 11 bases between them. This CDR3 is built from 15 residues. The CDR3 DNA reads TGTGCCAGCAGTTCAAGGAGCGGTAACACCGGGGAGCTGTTTTTT. This codes for CASSSRSGNTGELFF.

This clonotype occurred many times. The chain uses TRBV7-9 and TRBJ2-2, with D tentatively TRBD2 (6 bases). CDR1 is SEHNR and CDR2 is FQNEAQ in the germline V gene (reference sequence). This CDR3 spans 16 amino acids. V gave up 3 bases and J gave up 10 bases, with 21 bases separating them. The chain's CDR3 is CASSLSRAGHSVELFF. The DNA for the CDR3 is TGTGCCAGCAGCTTGTCCCGGGCGGGGCACAGTGTGGAGCTGTTTTTT.

This clonotype was counted many times. The V call is TRBV7-2, the J call TRBJ2-5; D is uncertain. V was pared by 1 base and J by 7 bases, with 10 bases between. This CDR3 is 13 amino acids long. The V gene's germline CDR1 is SGHTA and CDR2 FQGNSA. This chain's CDR3 is CASSLVGPGTQYF. The DNA of the CDR3 is TGTGCCAGCAGCTTAGTAGGGCCGGGGACCCAGTACTTC.

In its sample, this clonotype was seen many times. J is TRBJ2-2 and V is TRBV7-3; D tentatively fits TRBD1 or TRBD2 (6 bases each). With 6 bases removed from V and 0 bases from J, the gap between germline ends came to 11 bases. This CDR3 contains 15 residues. CDR1 is SGHTA and CDR2 is FQGTGA in the germline V gene. CDR3 nucleotide sequence: TGTGCCAGCAGGCGGGACACGGCGAACACCGGGGAGCTGTTTTTT. Its translation: CASRRDTANTGELFF.

This clonotype was counted many times. The rearrangement joins TRBV7-8 to TRBJ1-4; D may be TRBD1 (6 bases). V was clipped by 4 bases and J by 5 bases, with 14 bases between them. The CDR3 has 15 residues. Per the germline V gene, CDR1 is SGHVS and CDR2 is FQNEAQ. The CDR3 sequence: CASSYQDRKNEKLFF. Written as DNA, the CDR3 is TGTGCCAGCAGCTACCAGGACAGAAAAAATGAAAAACTGTTTTTT.

By sample fraction, this clonotype is medium-sized. This chain connects TRBV27 to TRBJ2-2; D gene ambiguous. The CDR3 is 11 residues long. The germline V gene encodes CDR1 MNHEY and CDR2 SMNVEV (reference sequence). The ends were cut back, 8 bases at V and 3 bases at J, with 4 bases in the middle. The CDR3 sequence: CASSDTGELFF. Written as DNA, the CDR3 is TGTGCCAGCTCTGACACCGGGGAGCTGTTTTTT.

This clonotype is deemed medium-sized (0.01 to 0.1%). The V and J genes are TRBV5-1 and TRBJ2-1; 10 bases line up with TRBD2. The germline CDR1 and CDR2 sequences are SGHRS and YFSETQ. CDR3 size: 15 residues. Losses at the gene ends were 0 bases for V and 9 bases for J; bases not matched to a gene: 6. DNA of the CDR3: TGCGCCAGCAGCTTGGCAGCGGGAGGGTTCATTGAGCAGTTCTTC. Translated, it gives CASSLAAGGFIEQFF. Full variable domain (outside the CDR3, taken from reference TRBV5-1 and TRBJ2-1): KAGVTQTPRYLIKTRGQQVTLSCSPISGHRSVSWYQQTPGQGLQFLFEYFSETQRNKGNFPGRFSGRQFSNSRSEMNVSTLELGDSALYLCASSLAAGGFIEQFFGPGTRLTVL.

Judged by abundance, this clonotype is medium-sized (0.01 to 0.1%). The chain combines TRBV7-6 with TRBJ2-1; the D gene is possibly TRBD2 (7 bases). The V and J ends lost 4 bases and 9 bases respectively, with 25 bases between them. CDR1 SGHVS and CDR2 FNYEAQ come from the germline V gene. The CDR3 consists of 17 residues. In DNA form, the CDR3 reads TGTGCCAGCAGCTCTCCTGTCGGGGGGAGAGGGGGAGGTGAGCAGTTCTTC. The encoded protein is CASSSPVGGRGGGEQFF.

This clonotype was recorded at least ten times. V usage is TRBV27 and J usage is TRBJ2-1, with 12 positions matching TRBD1. V lost 3 bases and J lost 7; bases outside the gene matches: 13. Germline V CDR1 and CDR2: MNHEY, SMNVEV (reference sequence). This CDR3 contains 18 residues. The CDR3 region is CASSFLPPGTGGGNEQFF. In nucleotides, the CDR3 is TGTGCCAGCAGTTTTCTCCCACCGGGGACAGGGGGCGGGAATGAGCAGTTCTTC.

This clonotype was counted many times. The chain links TRBV24-1 to TRBJ2-1, with TRBD2 matching 9 bases. With 6 bases clipped from V and 9 bases from J, the junction kept 8 bases outside the gene matches. This CDR3 has 14 residues. CDR1 KGHDR and CDR2 SFDVKD come from the germline V gene. The DNA for the CDR3 is TGTGCCACCAGTTCCGCTAGCGGGATTGGTGAGCAGTTCTTC. Its translation is CATSSASGIGEQFF.

This clonotype has ten or more counts. Here the CDR3 reads CASSPAGLGSYEQYF. CDR3 nucleotide sequence: TGTGCCAGCTCACCCGCGGGACTAGGATCCTACGAGCAGTACTTC. The J gene is TRBJ2-7, the V gene TRBV18; TRBD2 matches at 8 bases. Per the germline V gene, CDR1 is KGHSH and CDR2 is LQKENI. The V gene end was trimmed by 3 bases and the J gene end by 1 base; junction bases not matched to a gene: 5. The CDR3 runs to 15 residues.

This clonotype was observed many times. The rearrangement uses TRBV27 and TRBJ2-7; D might be TRBD1 (6 bases). V gave up 6 bases and J gave up 4 bases, with 16 bases separating them. The CDR3 is 14 residues long. Germline values: CDR1 MNHEY, CDR2 SMNVEV (reference sequence). The CDR3 is CASSQTGPYYEQYF. The CDR3 coding sequence is TGTGCCAGCAGCCAAACAGGGCCCTATTACGAGCAGTACTTC.

A remark on this clonotype: One end of the junction varies from germline; a read error may be responsible. This sequence joins TRBV3-1 and TRBJ2-7; unclear D gene. The CDR3 loop spans 14 amino acids. Germline V CDR1 and CDR2: LGHDT, YNNKEL (reference sequence). The CDR3 sequence is CTSSQGPQRSEQYF. In DNA, the CDR3 is TGTACCAGCAGCCAAGGGCCCCAGCGAAGCGAGCAGTACTTC.

This clonotype was detected many times. The gene calls are TRBV5-1 and TRBJ2-1; TRBD2 matches at 9 bases. Germline V gene sequence: CDR1 SGHRS, CDR2 YFSETQ. The CDR3 runs 15 residues. V lost 3 bases to trimming and J lost 8 bases; unmatched junction nucleotides: 9. The CDR3 bases are TGCGCCAGCAGCTGGGGACTAGCTCCTCTGGATGAGCAGTTCTTC. This translates into CASSWGLAPLDEQFF.

This clonotype was recorded many times. The CDR3 spells CSVERSGRTNNEQFF. DNA for the CDR3: TGCAGCGTTGAAAGGAGCGGGAGAACAAACAATGAGCAGTTCTTC. This sequence joins TRBV29-1 and TRBJ2-1; 8 nucleotides line up with TRBD2. Looked up from germline, CDR1 is SQVTM and CDR2 is ANQGSEA. V was clipped by 2 bases and J by 5 bases; unmatched bases: 8. This CDR3 comprises 15 residues.

As to this clonotype: A much larger clone differs from this one at a single base, so this may be a read error. The chain employs TRBV20-1 and TRBJ2-7, with unresolved D. This CDR3 is 13 amino acids long. V dropped 4 bases and J dropped 3 bases, with 13 bases sitting between them. Germline CDR1 DFQATT, CDR2 SNEGSKA (reference sequence). The CDR3 spells CSATRWSYYEQYF. The CDR3 region has the DNA TGCAGTGCTACAAGGTGGAGTTACTACGAGCAGTACTTC.

This clonotype was counted ten times or more. The rearrangement links TRBV7-9 to TRBJ2-1, with 9 bases that match TRBD2. The CDR3 runs to 13 residues. J lost 11 bases, V lost 0 bases, and 2 bases had no gene match. Germline-derived CDR1 and CDR2 are SEHNR and FQNEAQ (reference sequence). The CDR3 is CASSLALAGQQFF. CDR3 in DNA: TGTGCCAGCAGCTTAGCCCTAGCGGGACAGCAGTTCTTC.

This clonotype was detected many times. The chain is built from TRBV2 and TRBJ2-2; no clear D gene. The germline CDR1 and CDR2 sequences are SNHLY and FYNNEI. The ends were cut back, 4 bases at V and 8 bases at J, with 14 bases in the middle. CDR3 length: 14 residues. The CDR3 is CASSAGSTPGELFF. CDR3 in DNA: TGTGCCAGCAGTGCGGGCTCAACTCCAGGGGAGCTGTTTTTT.

This clonotype occurred many times. This chain connects TRBV5-1 to TRBJ2-1; 7 nucleotides agree with TRBD2. Germline V gives CDR1 SGHRS, CDR2 YFSETQ. This CDR3 spans 15 amino acids. V shed 0 bases and J 8 bases; nucleotides not matched to a gene: 8. The CDR3 here is CASSLVGGPGDEQFF. CDR3 in DNA: TGCGCCAGCAGCTTGGTGGGAGGGCCGGGGGATGAGCAGTTCTTC.